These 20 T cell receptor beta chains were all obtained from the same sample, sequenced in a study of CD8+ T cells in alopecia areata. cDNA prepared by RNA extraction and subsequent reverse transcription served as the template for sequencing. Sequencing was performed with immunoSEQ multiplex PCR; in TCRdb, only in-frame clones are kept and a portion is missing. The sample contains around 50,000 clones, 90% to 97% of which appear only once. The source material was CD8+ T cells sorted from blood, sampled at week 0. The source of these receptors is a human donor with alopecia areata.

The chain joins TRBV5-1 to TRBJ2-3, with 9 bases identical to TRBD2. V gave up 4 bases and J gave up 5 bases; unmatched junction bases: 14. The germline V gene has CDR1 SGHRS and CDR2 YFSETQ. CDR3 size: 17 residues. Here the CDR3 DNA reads TGCGCCAGCAGCCATCCCAAGGCGGGGGGGGCGGGAGATACGCAGTATTTT. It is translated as CASSHPKAGGAGDTQYF. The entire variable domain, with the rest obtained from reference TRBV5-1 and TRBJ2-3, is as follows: KAGVTQTPRYLIKTRGQQVTLSCSPISGHRSVSWYQQTPGQGLQFLFEYFSETQRNKGNFPGRFSGRQFSNSRSEMNVSTLELGDSALYLCASSHPKAGGAGDTQYFGPGTRLTVL.

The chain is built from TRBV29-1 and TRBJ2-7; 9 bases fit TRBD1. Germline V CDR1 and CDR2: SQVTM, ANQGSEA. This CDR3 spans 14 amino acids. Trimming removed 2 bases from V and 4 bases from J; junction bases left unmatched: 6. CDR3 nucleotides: TGCAGCGTTGAATCCTCGGACAGGGGATACGAGCAGTACTTC. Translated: CSVESSDRGYEQYF.

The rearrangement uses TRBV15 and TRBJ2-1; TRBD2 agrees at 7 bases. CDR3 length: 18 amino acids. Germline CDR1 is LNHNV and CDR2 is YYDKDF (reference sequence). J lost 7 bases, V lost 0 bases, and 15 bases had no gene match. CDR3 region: CATSRDPLRAGRENEQFF. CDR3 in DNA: TGTGCCACCAGCAGAGACCCTTTACGAGCGGGACGAGAGAATGAGCAGTTCTTC.

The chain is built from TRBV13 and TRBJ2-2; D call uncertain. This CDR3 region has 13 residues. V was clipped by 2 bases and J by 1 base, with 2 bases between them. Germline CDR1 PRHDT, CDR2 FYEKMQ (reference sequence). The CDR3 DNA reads TGTGCCAGCAGCTTACAGAACACCGGGGAGCTGTTTTTT. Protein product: CASSLQNTGELFF.

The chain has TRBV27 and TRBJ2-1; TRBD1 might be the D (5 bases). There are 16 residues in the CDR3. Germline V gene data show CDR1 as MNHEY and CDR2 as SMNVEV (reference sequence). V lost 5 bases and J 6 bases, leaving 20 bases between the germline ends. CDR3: CASSPDTGRIANEQFF. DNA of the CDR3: TGTGCCAGCAGTCCTGACACAGGCCGCATAGCCAATGAGCAGTTCTTC.

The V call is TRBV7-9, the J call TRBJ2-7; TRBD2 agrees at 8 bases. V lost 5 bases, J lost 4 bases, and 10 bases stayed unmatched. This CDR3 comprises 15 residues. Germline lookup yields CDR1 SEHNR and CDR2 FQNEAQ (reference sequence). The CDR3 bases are TGTGCCAGCAGCCTATACATAGCGGGGAATTACGAGCAGTACTTC. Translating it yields CASSLYIAGNYEQYF.

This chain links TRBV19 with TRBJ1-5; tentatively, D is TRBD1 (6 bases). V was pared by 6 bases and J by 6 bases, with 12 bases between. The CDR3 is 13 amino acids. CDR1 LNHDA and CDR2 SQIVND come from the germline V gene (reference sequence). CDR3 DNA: TGTGCCAGTAGCCAGTGGGGGCGTCAGCCCCAGCATTTT. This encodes CASSQWGRQPQHF.

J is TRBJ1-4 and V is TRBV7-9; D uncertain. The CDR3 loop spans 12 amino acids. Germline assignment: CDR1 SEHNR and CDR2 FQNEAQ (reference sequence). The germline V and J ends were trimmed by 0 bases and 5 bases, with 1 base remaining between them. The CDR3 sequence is CASSLANEKLFF. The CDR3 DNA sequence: TGTGCCAGCAGCTTAGCGAATGAAAAACTGTTTTTT. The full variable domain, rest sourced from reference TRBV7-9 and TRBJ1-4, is DTGVSQNPRHKITKRGQNVTFRCDPISEHNRLYWYRQTLGQGPEFLTYFQNEAQLEKSRLLSDRFSAERPKGSFSTLEIQRTEQGDSAMYLCASSLANEKLFFGSGTQLSVL.

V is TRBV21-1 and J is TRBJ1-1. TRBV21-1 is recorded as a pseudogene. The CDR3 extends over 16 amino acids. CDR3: CASRWVDGGENTEAFF. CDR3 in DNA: TGTGCCAGCAGATGGGTCGATGGAGGGGAGAACACTGAAGCTTTCTTT.

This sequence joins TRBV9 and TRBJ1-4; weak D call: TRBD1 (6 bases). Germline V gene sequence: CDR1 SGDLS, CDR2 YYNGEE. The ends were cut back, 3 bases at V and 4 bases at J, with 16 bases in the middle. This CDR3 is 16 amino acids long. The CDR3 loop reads CASSAENGQLNEKLFF. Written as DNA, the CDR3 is TGTGCCAGCAGCGCGGAGAATGGACAGCTTAATGAAAAACTGTTTTTT.

CDR3: CASSPPESDTQYF. The CDR3 coding sequence is TGTGCCAGCAGCCCCCCTGAGTCGGATACGCAGTATTTT. The rearrangement uses TRBV7-9 and TRBJ2-3; D call uncertain. This CDR3 is built from 13 residues. The germline V gene has CDR1 SEHNR and CDR2 FQNEAQ (reference sequence). V gave up 5 bases and J gave up 6 bases, with 12 bases separating them. Supplemented by reference TRBV7-9 and TRBJ2-3, the full variable domain reads DTGVSQNPRHKITKRGQNVTFRCDPISEHNRLYWYRQTLGQGPEFLTYFQNEAQLEKSRLLSDRFSAERPKGSFSTLEIQRTEQGDSAMYLCASSPPESDTQYFGPGTRLTVL.

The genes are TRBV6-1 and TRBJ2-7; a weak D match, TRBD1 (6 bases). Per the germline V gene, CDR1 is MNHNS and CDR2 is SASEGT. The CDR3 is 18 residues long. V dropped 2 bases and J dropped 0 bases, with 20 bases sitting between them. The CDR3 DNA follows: TGTGCCAGCAGTGAACCCAACACCGGGACACCGAGCTCCTACGAGCAGTACTTC. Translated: CASSEPNTGTPSSYEQYF.

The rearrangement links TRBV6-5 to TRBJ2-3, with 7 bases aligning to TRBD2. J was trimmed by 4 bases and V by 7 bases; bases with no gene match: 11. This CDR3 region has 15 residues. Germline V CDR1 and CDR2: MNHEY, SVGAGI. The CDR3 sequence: CASILGLGAPDTQYF. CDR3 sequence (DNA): TGTGCCAGCATCCTAGGACTAGGAGCTCCAGATACGCAGTATTTT.

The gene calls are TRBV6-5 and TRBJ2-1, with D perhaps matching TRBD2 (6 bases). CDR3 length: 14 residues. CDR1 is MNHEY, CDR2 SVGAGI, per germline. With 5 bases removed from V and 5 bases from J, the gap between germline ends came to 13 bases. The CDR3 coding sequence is TGTGCCAGCAGTGTGGGAGGTGGTCACAATGAGCAGTTCTTC. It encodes CASSVGGGHNEQFF.

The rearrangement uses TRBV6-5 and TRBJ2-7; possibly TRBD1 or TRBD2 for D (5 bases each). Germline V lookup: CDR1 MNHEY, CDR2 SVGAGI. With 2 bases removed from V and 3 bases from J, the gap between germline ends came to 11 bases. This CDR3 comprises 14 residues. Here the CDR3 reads CASSYGQGDYEQYF. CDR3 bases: TGTGCCAGCAGTTACGGCCAGGGAGACTACGAGCAGTACTTC.

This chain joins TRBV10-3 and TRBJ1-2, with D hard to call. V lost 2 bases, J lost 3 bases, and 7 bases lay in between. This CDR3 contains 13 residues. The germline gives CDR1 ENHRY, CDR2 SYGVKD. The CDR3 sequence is CAISEGEDYGYTF. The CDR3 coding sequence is TGTGCCATCAGTGAGGGGGAGGACTATGGCTACACCTTC.

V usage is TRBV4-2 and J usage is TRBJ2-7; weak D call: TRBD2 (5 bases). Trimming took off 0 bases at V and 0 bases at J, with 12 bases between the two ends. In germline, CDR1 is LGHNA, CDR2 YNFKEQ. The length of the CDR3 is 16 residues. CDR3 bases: TGTGCCAGCAGCCAAGAGTTTGGCGGGCCCTCCTACGAGCAGTACTTC. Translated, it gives CASSQEFGGPSYEQYF.

CDR3 loop: CASRYSPGPQADRNEQFF. The CDR3, as DNA: TGTGCCAGCAGATATTCGCCGGGACCCCAGGCCGATAGAAATGAGCAGTTCTTC. The chain is built from TRBV7-8 and TRBJ2-1; D may be TRBD1 or TRBD2 (5 bases each). From germline, CDR1 is SGHVS and CDR2 FQNEAQ. V lost 6 bases and J lost 7, with 28 bases in between. The length of the CDR3 is 18 residues.

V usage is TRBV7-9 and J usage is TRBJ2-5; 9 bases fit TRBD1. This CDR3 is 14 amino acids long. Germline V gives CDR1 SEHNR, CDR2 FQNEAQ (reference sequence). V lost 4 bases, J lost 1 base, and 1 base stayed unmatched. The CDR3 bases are TGTGCCAGCAGCTCGACAGGGGGCCAAGAGACCCAGTACTTC. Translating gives CASSSTGGQETQYF.

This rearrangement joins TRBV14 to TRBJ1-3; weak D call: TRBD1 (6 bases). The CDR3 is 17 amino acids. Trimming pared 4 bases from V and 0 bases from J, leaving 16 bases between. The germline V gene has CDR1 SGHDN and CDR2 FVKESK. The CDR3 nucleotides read TGTGCCAGCAGCCTCAGGGGACTCCCGAGCTCTGGAAACACCATATATTTT. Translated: CASSLRGLPSSGNTIYF.